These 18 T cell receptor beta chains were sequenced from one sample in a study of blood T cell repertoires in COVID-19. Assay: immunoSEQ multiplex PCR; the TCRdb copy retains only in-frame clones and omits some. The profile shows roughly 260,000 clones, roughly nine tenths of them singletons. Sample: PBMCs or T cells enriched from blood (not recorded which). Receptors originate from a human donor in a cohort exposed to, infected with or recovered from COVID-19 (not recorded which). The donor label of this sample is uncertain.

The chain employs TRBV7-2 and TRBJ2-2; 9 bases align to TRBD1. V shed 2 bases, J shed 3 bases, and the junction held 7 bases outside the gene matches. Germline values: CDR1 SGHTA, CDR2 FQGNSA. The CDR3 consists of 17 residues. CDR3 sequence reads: CASSLLGTGLDTGELFF. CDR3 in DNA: TGTGCCAGCAGCTTATTGGGGACAGGGTTGGACACCGGGGAGCTGTTTTTT.

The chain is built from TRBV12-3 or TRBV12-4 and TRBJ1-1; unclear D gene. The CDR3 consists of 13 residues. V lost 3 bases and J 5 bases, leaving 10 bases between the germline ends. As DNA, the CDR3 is TGTGCCAGCAGTTTTATGAGAGAAACTGAAGCTTTCTTT. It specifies CASSFMRETEAFF.

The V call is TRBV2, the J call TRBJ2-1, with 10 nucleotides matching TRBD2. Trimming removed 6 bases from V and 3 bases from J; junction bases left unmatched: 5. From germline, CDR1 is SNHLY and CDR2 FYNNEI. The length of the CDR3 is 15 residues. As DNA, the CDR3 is TGTGCCAGCAGGGTAGCGGGGGGCCACTACAATGAGCAGTTCTTC. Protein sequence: CASRVAGGHYNEQFF.

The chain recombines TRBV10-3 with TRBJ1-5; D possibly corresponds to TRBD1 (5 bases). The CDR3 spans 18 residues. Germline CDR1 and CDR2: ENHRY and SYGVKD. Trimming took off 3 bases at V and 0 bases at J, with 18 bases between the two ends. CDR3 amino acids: CAISDQGPKRDSNQPQHF. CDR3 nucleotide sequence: TGTGCCATCAGTGATCAGGGTCCCAAAAGGGATAGCAATCAGCCCCAGCATTTT.

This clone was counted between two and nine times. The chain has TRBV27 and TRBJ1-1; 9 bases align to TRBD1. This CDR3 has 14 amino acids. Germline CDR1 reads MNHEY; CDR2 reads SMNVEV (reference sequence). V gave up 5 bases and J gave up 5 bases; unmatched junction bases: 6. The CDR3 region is CASSLQGANTEAFF. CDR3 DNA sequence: TGTGCCAGCAGTCTACAGGGGGCTAATACTGAAGCTTTCTTT.

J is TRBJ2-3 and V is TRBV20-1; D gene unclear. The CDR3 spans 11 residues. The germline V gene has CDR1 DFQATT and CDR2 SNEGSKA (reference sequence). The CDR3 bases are TGCTCCTCCGTGAGCACAGATACGCAGTATTTT. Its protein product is CSSVSTDTQYF.

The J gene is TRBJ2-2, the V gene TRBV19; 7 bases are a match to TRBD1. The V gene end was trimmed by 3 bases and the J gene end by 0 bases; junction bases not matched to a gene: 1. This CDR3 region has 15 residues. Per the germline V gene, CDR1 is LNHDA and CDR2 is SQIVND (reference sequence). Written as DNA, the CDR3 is TGTGCCAGTAGTATCGGGACAGCGAACACCGGGGAGCTGTTTTTT. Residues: CASSIGTANTGELFF.

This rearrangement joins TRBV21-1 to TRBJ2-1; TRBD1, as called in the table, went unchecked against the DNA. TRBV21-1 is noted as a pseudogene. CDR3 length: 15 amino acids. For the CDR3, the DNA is TGTGCCAGCAGCATGGGGCTGAGCTCCTACAATGAGCAGTTCTTC. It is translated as CASSMGLSSYNEQFF.

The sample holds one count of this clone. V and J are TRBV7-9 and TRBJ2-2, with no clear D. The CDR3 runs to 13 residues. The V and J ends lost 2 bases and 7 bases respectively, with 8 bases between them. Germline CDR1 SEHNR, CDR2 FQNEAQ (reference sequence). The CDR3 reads CASSLRESGELFF. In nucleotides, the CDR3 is TGTGCCAGCAGCTTAAGAGAGAGCGGGGAGCTGTTTTTT.

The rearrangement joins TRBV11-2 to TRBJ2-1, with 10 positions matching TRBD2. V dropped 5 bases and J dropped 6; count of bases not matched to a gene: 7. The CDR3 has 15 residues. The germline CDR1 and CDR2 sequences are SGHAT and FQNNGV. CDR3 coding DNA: TGTGCCAGCAGCATTAGCGGGGGGAGGAGCAATGAGCAGTTCTTC. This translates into CASSISGGRSNEQFF. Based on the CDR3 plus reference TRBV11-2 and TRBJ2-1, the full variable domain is EAGVAQSPRYKIIEKRQSVAFWCNPISGHATLYWYQQILGQGPKLLIQFQNNGVVDDSQLPKDRFSAERLKGVDSTLKIQPAKLEDSAVYLCASSISGGRSNEQFFGPGTRLTVL.

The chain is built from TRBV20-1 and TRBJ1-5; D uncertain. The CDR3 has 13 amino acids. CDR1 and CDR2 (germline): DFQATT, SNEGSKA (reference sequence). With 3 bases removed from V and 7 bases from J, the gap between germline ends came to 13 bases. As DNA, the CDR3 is TGCAGTGCTAGTGAGGGAGTTCGGCAGCCCCAGCATTTT. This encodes CSASEGVRQPQHF.

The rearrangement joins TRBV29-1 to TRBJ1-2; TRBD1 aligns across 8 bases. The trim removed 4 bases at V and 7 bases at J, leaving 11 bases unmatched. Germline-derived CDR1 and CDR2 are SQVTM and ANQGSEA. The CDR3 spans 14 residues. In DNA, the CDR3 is TGCAGCGTTGTTTTGGGACAGGTGGGCTCTGGCTACACCTTC. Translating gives CSVVLGQVGSGYTF.

The CDR3, as DNA: TGCGCCAGCAGCCAGGAGTACCAAGAGACCCAGTACTTC. Translated, it gives CASSQEYQETQYF. The chain combines TRBV4-1 with TRBJ2-5; no clear D gene. Per germline, CDR1 MGHRA and CDR2 YSYEKL. The CDR3 loop spans 13 amino acids. Trimming pared 3 bases from V and 0 bases from J, leaving 5 bases between.

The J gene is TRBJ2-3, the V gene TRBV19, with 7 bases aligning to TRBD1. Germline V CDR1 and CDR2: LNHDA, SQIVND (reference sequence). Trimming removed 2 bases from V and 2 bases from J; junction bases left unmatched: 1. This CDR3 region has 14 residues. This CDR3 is CASSITGDTDTQYF. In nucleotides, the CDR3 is TGTGCCAGTAGTATAACAGGGGACACAGATACGCAGTATTTT.

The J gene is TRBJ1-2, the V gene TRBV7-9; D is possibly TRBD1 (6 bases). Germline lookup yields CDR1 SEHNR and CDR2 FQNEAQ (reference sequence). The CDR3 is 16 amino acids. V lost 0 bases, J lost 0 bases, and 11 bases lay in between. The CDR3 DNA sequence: TGTGCCAGCAGCTTAGCGCGGGGGGGCCCTAACTATGGCTACACCTTC. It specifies CASSLARGGPNYGYTF.

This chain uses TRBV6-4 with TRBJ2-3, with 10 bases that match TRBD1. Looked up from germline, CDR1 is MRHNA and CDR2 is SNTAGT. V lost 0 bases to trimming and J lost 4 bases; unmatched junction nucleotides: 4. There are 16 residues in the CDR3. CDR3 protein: CASSDSETGGADTQYF. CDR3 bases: TGTGCCAGCAGTGACTCAGAGACAGGGGGCGCAGATACGCAGTATTTT.

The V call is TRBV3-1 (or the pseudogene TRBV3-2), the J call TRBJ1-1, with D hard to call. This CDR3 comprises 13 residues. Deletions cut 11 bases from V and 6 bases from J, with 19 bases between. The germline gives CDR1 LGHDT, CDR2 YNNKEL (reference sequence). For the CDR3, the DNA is TGTGCCTCGTTCGGAAGTTCAGGTGCTGAAGCTTTCTTT. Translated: CASFGSSGAEAFF.

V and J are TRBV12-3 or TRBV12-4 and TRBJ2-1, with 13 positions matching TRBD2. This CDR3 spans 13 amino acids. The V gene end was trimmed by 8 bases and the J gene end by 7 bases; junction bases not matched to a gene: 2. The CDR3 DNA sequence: TGTGCCAGCTGGACTAGCGGGGGAAATGAGCAGTTCTTC. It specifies CASWTSGGNEQFF.